The rows below give T cell receptor beta chains drawn from one sample of a study of cytomegalovirus exposure and HLA in healthy donors. Clones were read by immunoSEQ multiplex PCR, and TCRdb kept only the in-frame ones, dropping some. The table has about 150,000 clones, more than 9.5% seen once; the top ten hold about 1.9%. Sequencing was done on a sample of PBMCs. These receptors were collected from a man aged 50 to 60 in good health and CMV-seronegative. CDR3s leave out the opening cysteine and the closing phenylalanine or tryptophan.

j_call	v_call	cdr3_aa
TRBJ2-2	TRBV14	ASSQEITAGELF
TRBJ2-5	TRBV7-9	ASSLDGILRETQY
TRBJ2-5	TRBV7-3	ASSLGGARETQY
TRBJ2-1	TRBV7-6	ASSLGGLTGINNEQF
TRBJ2-2	TRBV11-2	ASSPGLAGVSANTGELF
TRBJ2-3	TRBV4-1	ASSQDYGGRGSTDAQY
TRBJ2-5	TRBV4-1	ASSQDNRGKGETQY
TRBJ1-3	TRBV5-1	ASSFSPGQGSSGNTIY
TRBJ2-1	TRBV27	ASSLYRTGNEQF
TRBJ1-1	TRBV6-5	ASSSPGGQFEAF
TRBJ1-1	TRBV5-6	ASSLFGVPEAF
TRBJ2-1	TRBV5-5	ASSTPGLAGGTEQF
TRBJ2-5	TRBV7-6	ASSYDRAQETQY
TRBJ1-1	TRBV5-4	ASSPTGSQKGEAF
TRBJ2-5	TRBV5-1	ASSMGTSGGHQETQY
TRBJ2-3	TRBV5-1	ASSLVKAGRTDTQY
TRBJ2-5	TRBV27	ASSSGLAGQETQY
TRBJ1-1	TRBV27	ASSWQGSLRTEAF
TRBJ2-7	TRBV27	ASSTPSGGSYEQY
TRBJ1-1	TRBV2	ALVDGTGGREAF
TRBJ2-3	TRBV7-2	ASSPLGGRSTDTQY
TRBJ2-2	TRBV30	AWRGGTSGRGTGELF
TRBJ2-7	TRBV27	ASRDSGKDEQY
TRBJ2-3	TRBV19	ASTTGQGGDTQY
TRBJ1-5	TRBV21-1	AIPRPGQGVPDQPQH
TRBJ1-1	TRBV27	ASSYYRDTAEAF
TRBJ1-2	TRBV6-5	ASKPGGGPGYT
TRBJ1-5	TRBV2	ASSGTGGQPQH
TRBJ2-7	TRBV9	ASSPEGGYSYEQY
TRBJ2-1	TRBV28	ASRAGRGAYNEQF
TRBJ1-1	TRBV11-2	ASSKGFDGGTEAF
-	TRBV6-6	ASSRERSGVGEQY
TRBJ1-6	TRBV5-1	ASSPSLEGSDSPLH
TRBJ1-4	TRBV29-1	SVAGGINEKLF
TRBJ2-1	TRBV5-4	ASSPPASRGNEQF
TRBJ1-1	TRBV7-8	ASSLGAGANTEAF
TRBJ2-7	TRBV18	ASSPLEGGIYEQY
TRBJ2-7	TRBV4-1	ASSQDRGPSGYYEQY
TRBJ2-5	TRBV11-2	ASSLGPTEAETQY
TRBJ2-7	TRBV5-1	ASSLSLAEPYEQY
TRBJ1-5	TRBV4-2	ASSQDRRGGGQGAREPQH
TRBJ2-3	TRBV5-1	ASSLPGSGED
TRBJ2-5	TRBV11-2	ASSLVGTSGGKETQY
TRBJ1-1	TRBV20-1	SARQGGGAF
TRBJ2-1	TRBV6-4	ASSAISGGGEEQF
TRBJ1-2	TRBV30	ASPGKDFYGYT
TRBJ2-5	TRBV29-1	SVEEGLEKYQETQY
TRBJ2-7	TRBV10-3	AISPSGGSYEQY